This section outlines one T cell receptor beta chain sequence together with its context. The target of this receptor is not known. It has no much larger one-base neighbor in the sample; base qualities were not kept. The entry originates in a study of T cells in Graves' hyperthyroidism and ophthalmopathy (dated by TCRdb to the late 2010s). Concerning the study at large: Peripheral blood samples were taken at the time of initial diagnosis, prior to any treatment. TCR V-J signatures able to tell the groups apart were searched for in a discovery cohort of 95 to 100 patients, of whom approximately 40 had Graves' ophthalmopathy and more than 55 had stable Graves' hyperthyroidism. Prospective prediction of ophthalmopathy was tested in an independent validation cohort of some 20 hyperthyroidism patients and roughly 16 patients who later progressed to ophthalmopathy. For training and testing, the roughly 93 patients in the discovery cohort were randomly divided in a 7:3 ratio. In six Graves' hyperthyroidism patients, the study also compared T-cell repertoires from thyroid tissue with T-cell repertoires from blood. After blood sampling, hyperthyroidism patients were treated with methimazole at a starting dose of 30 mg daily, and ophthalmopathy patients were treated with high-dose intravenous methylprednisolone. The paper reports TCR Vbeta CDR3 sequencing of roughly 140 peripheral blood samples: 43 ophthalmopathy, 70 to 85 hyperthyroidism and 17 progressor patients. Overall study results and their limits: Most expanded thyroid clonotypes (frequency above 0.001) were also found in blood, which suggests that blood repertoires may mirror thyroid immune responses. No statistical method was used to set the sample size in advance, and investigators knew the group allocation. A 13 V-J signature model separated ophthalmopathy from stable hyperthyroidism, with 87.88% sensitivity and approximately 81% specificity in cross-validation and 80%/75% in testing. During validation, the model predicted progression to ophthalmopathy a median of around 7 months ahead of onset, with almost 71% sensitivity and roughly 75% specificity.

Ophthalmopathy patients had moderately to severely active disease, with a Clinical Activity Score of 3 or more, a NOSPECS grade of 4 or more, and a disease duration of less than 3 months. Exclusion was applied to patients with uncontrolled infections, other autoimmune diseases, pregnancy or lactation. Diagnoses were established on the basis of clinical symptoms, serum thyroxine and TRAb, thyroid ultrasound, and orbital computed tomography. PBMCs were isolated from about 9.1 ml of fresh peripheral blood by Ficoll-Paque density gradient centrifugation. Trizol reagent was used to extract total RNA, and RNA quality was then checked on an Agilent 2100 Bioanalyzer. The CDR3 measures 14 amino acids from cysteine to phenylalanine. CDR3 DNA only is kept here, 42 bases in frame from base 1. V drops 2 bases and J drops 6 bases, leaving 11 bases in between. Based on the germline V gene, the CDR1 and CDR2 sequences are SGHVS and FNYEAQ.

TCR beta CDR3 regions were amplified from RNA transcripts. For the first round of RT-PCR on the TCR CDR3, the HTBI primer set was used together with the Qiagen OneStep RT-PCR kit. A second multiplex PCR round built the libraries, followed by size selection and purification. Sequencing of the libraries was done on an Illumina HiSeq2000 using paired-end 100 bp reads. Concerning the study's data processing: SOAPnuke was used to process the raw data, removing reads that contained adapters or uncalled bases, had a mean Phred below 15, or lacked an exact match to the constant primer or identifier. High-quality paired reads were merged with COPE v1.2.5, and unique nucleotide sequences were defined as clonotypes. MiTCR v1.1 was used to align the clonotypes against IMGT TRBV, TRBD and TRBJ reference segments. Analysis was restricted to V-J combinations with a frequency above 0.0001, which covered 98% to 99.2% of repertoires. A TCS score was defined as the ratio between F50 (clonal expansion) and ExV (chaos), using BLOSUM62-based TCRdist between CDR3 peptides within each V-J. Welch's t-statistics and random forest reduced around 550 V-J features to under 15, which were used in a naive Bayes classifier (R e1071). The public reads were reprocessed in TCRdb via fastp at Q25 and MiXCR, keeping in-frame beta chains. A single entry per CDR3 protein holds the most common genes and DNA from its merged rows. The V and J calls and clone size are TCRdb's, not the authors'. The sample table shows 600,000 to 650,000 distinct CDR3 sequences, and less than 25% are seen once. Approximately 30% of the sample is taken by the ten largest.

The sample comprised blood. The chain links TRBV7-6 with TRBJ2-1, with the D gene too uncertain to name. The sequence came from a man aged 25-45 years with Graves' ophthalmopathy. The CDR3 has the sequence CASSLSAYCNEQFF. The sequenced DNA is TGTGCCAGCAGCTTATCAGCTTACTGCAATGAGCAGTTCTTC.